This T cell receptor beta chain comes out of a study of blood T cell repertoires in COVID-19. Looking at the study overall: Sites across the United States, Italy and Spain contributed samples from acute and convalescent COVID-19.

V lost 7 bases and J lost 5, with 18 bases in between. This CDR3 has 15 amino acids. Germline values: CDR1 LNHDA, CDR2 SQIVND (reference sequence). In the authors' workflow: Scientists estimated how many nucleated cells there were by amplifying reference gene primers. Assay: immunoSEQ multiplex PCR; the TCRdb copy retains only in-frame clones and omits some. V and J calls and clone size are those listed in that table; D and trimming were worked out from the DNA. The data show about 91,000 clones, roughly 79% seen once. The TCR sequence derives from a woman aged 80 or older with acute or convalescent COVID-19. The sequencing sample was made of peripheral blood. J is TRBJ1-5 and V is TRBV19; D might be TRBD1 (5 bases). CDR3 sequence reads: CASTRDSAAHQPQHF. The CDR3 coding sequence is TGTGCCAGTACCCGGGACTCGGCCGCCCATCAGCCCCAGCATTTT.